A selection of T cell receptor beta chains follows, all from one sample in a study of cytomegalovirus exposure and HLA in healthy donors. TCRdb's copy holds only in-frame clones and misses some; the assay was immunoSEQ multiplex PCR. This table has 250,000 to 300,000 clones, about 90% appearing once. Input material: PBMCs. The receptors were sampled from a woman under 30 in good health and CMV-seronegative. Both conserved end residues are part of each CDR3. D genes are given only for firm matches. Clone size is shown for a subset of rows, as once, few, many or a class of expanded clone.

>.|TRBJ2-3|TRBV7-9|.
CASSRPDYYLGDTQYF
TGTGCCAGCAGCCGCCCCGACTACTACTTAGGGGATACGCAGTATTTT
>TRBD2|TRBJ2-3|TRBV6-5|.
CASSGLAGGTDTQYF
TGTGCCAGCAGTGGACTAGCGGGGGGCACAGATACGCAGTATTTT
>TRBD2|TRBJ2-1|TRBV2|.
CASKPGLASFEQFF
TGTGCCAGCAAGCCGGGACTAGCGTCTTTTGAGCAGTTCTTC
>TRBD1|TRBJ1-2|TRBV6-5|.
CASTRDRGYYGYTF
TGTGCCAGCACTCGTGACAGGGGGTACTATGGCTACACCTTC
>.|TRBJ2-3|TRBV9|.
CASSQHTGGVTDTQYF
TGTGCCAGCAGCCAACACACCGGCGGGGTTACAGATACGCAGTATTTT
>.|TRBJ2-1|TRBV9|.
CASSVEGSGYNEQFF
TGTGCCAGCAGCGTAGAAGGTAGCGGCTACAATGAGCAGTTCTTC
>.|TRBJ2-5|TRBV30|.
CAWSVGGGRETQYF
TGTGCCTGGAGTGTCGGAGGGGGCCGGGAGACCCAGTACTTC
>TRBD1|TRBJ1-4|TRBV18|.
CASSPLQGDSELFF
TGTGCCAGCTCACCACTACAGGGGGATTCGGAACTGTTTTTT
>TRBD2|TRBJ2-1|TRBV27|.
CASSWVGGSYNEQFF
TGTGCCAGCAGTTGGGTGGGGGGGTCCTACAATGAGCAGTTCTTC
>TRBD1|TRBJ1-2|TRBV5-1|.
CASSLPSGGGYTF
TGCGCCAGCAGCTTACCCTCAGGGGGCGGCTACACCTTC
>.|TRBJ2-2|TRBV18|few
CASSPRAGAMSGELFF
TGTGCCAGCTCACCACGTGCAGGGGCAATGTCCGGGGAGCTGTTTTTT
>.|TRBJ1-5|TRBV9|.
CASSVGWGGQPQHF
TGTGCCAGCAGCGTCGGGTGGGGAGGCCAGCCCCAGCATTTT
>TRBD1|TRBJ1-6|TRBV7-9|.
CASSHRDRVQSPLHF
TGTGCCAGCAGCCACCGGGACAGGGTTCAATCACCCCTCCACTTT
>TRBD1|TRBJ2-1|TRBV2|.
CASSELTGTGFDEQFF
TGTGCCAGCAGTGAACTAACCGGGACAGGGTTTGATGAGCAGTTCTTC
>.|TRBJ1-2|TRBV19|.
CASSPRGGRGYGYTF
TGTGCCAGTAGTCCCCGGGGAGGGAGAGGGTATGGCTACACCTTC
>TRBD1|TRBJ1-2|TRBV2|.
CAIDTGGDYGYTF
TGTGCCATCGACACAGGGGGTGACTATGGCTACACCTTC
>TRBD2|TRBJ2-3|TRBV5-4|.
CASSLGTSVPSTDTQYF
TGTGCCAGCAGCTTAGGGACTAGCGTACCGAGCACAGATACGCAGTATTTT
>.|TRBJ2-7|TRBV2|few
CASSREGLILEQYF
TGTGCCAGCAGTCGAGAAGGACTGATCCTGGAGCAGTACTTC